Listed below are T cell receptor beta chains from one sample, sequenced in a study of T cell responses to AZD1222 COVID-19 vaccine. Some clones are missing from TCRdb's copy, which holds only in-frame ones; the method was immunoSEQ multiplex PCR. In the table there are some 150,000 clones, about 91% of which are singletons. Sequencing used peripheral blood, obtained on day 0 of MenACWY control vaccination. The receptors were sampled from an adult in good health. Each CDR3 is given with its conserved first and last residue. A D gene is named only where the DNA matches it firmly. The size of a clone is reported for some rows only, either as once, few or many, or as a class for expanded clones.

J: TRBJ1-5; D: TRBD1; V: TRBV28; size: .; DNA: TGTGCCAGCAGTAGCTTGACAGGGGGCGGCAATCAGCCCCAGCATTTT; CDR3: CASSSLTGGGNQPQHF
J: TRBJ2-2; D: TRBD1; V: TRBV24-1; size: .; DNA: TGTGCCACCAGTGAGACCACCGCCCCCAGACAGGGGGGGAACACCGGGGAGCTGTTTTTT; CDR3: CATSETTAPRQGGNTGELFF
J: TRBJ1-1; D: .; V: TRBV18; size: once; DNA: TGTGCCAGCTCACGGGGTTCTGAAGCTTTCTTT; CDR3: CASSRGSEAFF
J: TRBJ2-1; D: .; V: TRBV19; size: .; DNA: TGTGCCTCGAGCTGGCGATCGGAGCAGTTCTTC; CDR3: CASSWRSEQFF
J: TRBJ2-7; D: .; V: TRBV9; size: .; DNA: TGTGCCAGCGGGCCCTGGGGTCAGAGCTACGAGCAGTACTTC; CDR3: CASGPWGQSYEQYF
J: TRBJ2-7; D: .; V: TRBV18; size: once; DNA: TGTGCCAGCTCACCGGGGCCGTTCGATTCCTACGAGCAGTACTTC; CDR3: CASSPGPFDSYEQYF
J: TRBJ2-3; D: .; V: TRBV7-8; size: .; DNA: TGTGCCAGCAGCTCCCTGAGGGGGATCGCCCCCGATACGCAGTATTTT; CDR3: CASSSLRGIAPDTQYF
J: TRBJ2-7; D: .; V: TRBV7-9; size: once; DNA: TGTGCCAGCAGCTTAGGTACGGCTCCGGGTAACGAGCAGTACTTC; CDR3: CASSLGTAPGNEQYF
J: TRBJ2-1; D: TRBD1; V: TRBV4-3; size: .; DNA: TGCGCCAGCAGCCACCTTAGAACCGACAGGGGGAATGAGCAGTTCTTC; CDR3: CASSHLRTDRGNEQFF
J: TRBJ1-3; D: .; V: TRBV23-1; size: .; DNA: TGCGCCAGCAGTCACAGTCTCAACACCATATATTTT; CDR3: CASSHSLNTIYF
J: TRBJ2-5; D: TRBD2; V: TRBV29-1; size: .; DNA: TGCAGCGTTGAGACACTAGCGGGAGGACGCGCAATCCAGACCCAGTACTTC; CDR3: CSVETLAGGRAIQTQYF
J: TRBJ2-1; D: TRBD2; V: TRBV5-1; size: .; DNA: TGCGCCAGCAGCTCCGGGACTAGCGGGAGTTCATTGTTAAATGAGCAGTTCTTC; CDR3: CASSSGTSGSSLLNEQFF
J: TRBJ2-4; D: .; V: TRBV7-2; size: once; DNA: TGTGCCAGCAGCTTCGAGGGTTCAAACATTCAGTACTTC; CDR3: CASSFEGSNIQYF
J: TRBJ1-2; D: .; V: TRBV11-3; size: few; DNA: TGTGCCAGCAGCTTAGGACCCCAAAGGGGCTACACCTTC; CDR3: CASSLGPQRGYTF
J: TRBJ2-5; D: .; V: TRBV28; size: once; DNA: TGTGCCAGCAGTTTACCCCTGACCCGGGGGACCCAGTACTTC; CDR3: CASSLPLTRGTQYF
J: TRBJ2-3; D: .; V: TRBV29-1; size: .; DNA: TGCAGCCCTTGGACCACAGATACGCAGTATTTT; CDR3: CSPWTTDTQYF
J: TRBJ1-4; D: .; V: TRBV5-1; size: .; DNA: TGCGCCAGCAGCTTGGAAGAGGGCGGATTTAATGAAAAACTGTTTTTT; CDR3: CASSLEEGGFNEKLFF
J: TRBJ1-1; D: .; V: TRBV6-5; size: .; DNA: TGTGCCAGCAGTTACTCTCCGCAAAGGGCTGAAGCTTTCTTT; CDR3: CASSYSPQRAEAFF
J: TRBJ1-6; D: .; V: TRBV7-2; size: .; DNA: TGTGCCAGCAGCCTAGGGGGGCAGTTTGCTTCACCCCTCCACTTT; CDR3: CASSLGGQFASPLHF
J: TRBJ2-7; D: .; V: TRBV3-1/TRBV3-2; size: .; DNA: TGTGCCAGCAGCCACTGGACAACGACCTACGAGCAGTACTTC; CDR3: CASSHWTTTYEQYF
J: TRBJ1-1; D: .; V: TRBV28; size: .; DNA: TGTGCCACCCTTTCCCCGATCCCTGAAGCTTTCTTT; CDR3: CATLSPIPEAFF
J: TRBJ2-3; D: .; V: TRBV5-8; size: once; DNA: TGTGCCAGCAGCTTGGCCACCCTTAACAGGGTAGCGTGGGATACGCAGTATTTT; CDR3: CASSLATLNRVAWDTQYF
J: TRBJ2-7; D: TRBD1; V: TRBV18; size: .; DNA: TGTGCCAGCTCACGGACAGGCACAGCCTACGAGCAGTACTTC; CDR3: CASSRTGTAYEQYF